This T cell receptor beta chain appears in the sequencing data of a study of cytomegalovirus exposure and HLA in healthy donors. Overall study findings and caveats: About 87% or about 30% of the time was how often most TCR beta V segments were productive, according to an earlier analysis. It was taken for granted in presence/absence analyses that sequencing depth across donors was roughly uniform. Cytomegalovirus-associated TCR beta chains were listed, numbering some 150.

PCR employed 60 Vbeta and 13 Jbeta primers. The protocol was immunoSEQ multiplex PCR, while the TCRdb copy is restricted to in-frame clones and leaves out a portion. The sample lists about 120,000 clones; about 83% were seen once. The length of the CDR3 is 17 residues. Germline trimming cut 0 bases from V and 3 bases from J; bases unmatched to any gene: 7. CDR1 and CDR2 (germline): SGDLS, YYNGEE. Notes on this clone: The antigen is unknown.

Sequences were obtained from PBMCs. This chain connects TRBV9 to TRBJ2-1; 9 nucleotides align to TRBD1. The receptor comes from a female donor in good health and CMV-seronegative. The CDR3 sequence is CASSVETGQGFYNEQFF. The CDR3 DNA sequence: TGTGCCAGCAGCGTAGAAACGGGACAGGGATTCTACAATGAGCAGTTCTTC.